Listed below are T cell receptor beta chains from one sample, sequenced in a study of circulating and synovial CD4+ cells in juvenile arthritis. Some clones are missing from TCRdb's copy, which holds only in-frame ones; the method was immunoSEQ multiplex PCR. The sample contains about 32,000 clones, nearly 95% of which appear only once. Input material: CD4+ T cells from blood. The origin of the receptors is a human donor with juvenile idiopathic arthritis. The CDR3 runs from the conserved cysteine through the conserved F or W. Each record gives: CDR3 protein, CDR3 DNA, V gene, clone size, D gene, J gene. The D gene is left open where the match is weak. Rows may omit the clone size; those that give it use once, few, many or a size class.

cdr3_aa: CASSLSEAEKLFF
cdr3_nt: TGTGCCAGCTCACTCAGTGAGGCTGAAAAACTGTTTTTT
v_call: TRBV18
clone_size: NA
d_call: NA
j_call: TRBJ1-4

cdr3_aa: CASSQVGQGKDTDTQYF
cdr3_nt: TGCGCCAGCAGCCAAGTGGGACAGGGGAAAGACACAGATACGCAGTATTTT
v_call: TRBV4-1
clone_size: NA
d_call: TRBD1
j_call: TRBJ2-3

cdr3_aa: CAWSVHGNQPQHF
cdr3_nt: TGTGCCTGGAGTGTACACGGCAATCAGCCCCAGCATTTT
v_call: TRBV30
clone_size: NA
d_call: NA
j_call: TRBJ1-5

cdr3_aa: CASRGLAARDTQYF
cdr3_nt: TGTGCCAGCAGGGGACTAGCGGCAAGAGATACCCAGTACTTC
v_call: TRBV6-5
clone_size: NA
d_call: TRBD2
j_call: TRBJ2-5

cdr3_aa: CASSPAGTSRSTDTQYF
cdr3_nt: TGCGCCAGCAGCCCAGCCGGGACTAGCCGAAGCACAGATACGCAGTATTTT
v_call: TRBV5-1
clone_size: once
d_call: TRBD2
j_call: TRBJ2-3

cdr3_aa: CAITGSGGQTDTQYF
cdr3_nt: TGTGCCATCACTGGTAGCGGGGGGCAGACAGATACGCAGTATTTT
v_call: TRBV10-3
clone_size: NA
d_call: TRBD2
j_call: TRBJ2-3

cdr3_aa: CASSTRDRGPDTQYF
cdr3_nt: TGTGCCAGCAGCACCCGGGACAGGGGGCCAGATACGCAGTATTTT
v_call: TRBV9
clone_size: NA
d_call: TRBD1
j_call: TRBJ2-3

cdr3_aa: CASRSGGAGNQPQHF
cdr3_nt: TGTGCCAGCAGGTCGGGGGGGGCGGGCAATCAGCCCCAGCATTTT
v_call: TRBV6-5
clone_size: NA
d_call: NA
j_call: TRBJ1-5

cdr3_aa: CASSPQGGSRTDTQYF
cdr3_nt: TGTGCCAGCAGCCCCCAGGGAGGCAGCCGCACAGATACGCAGTATTTT
v_call: TRBV9
clone_size: once
d_call: NA
j_call: TRBJ2-3

cdr3_aa: CASSQDRGQGESPLHF
cdr3_nt: TGTGCCAGCAGCCAAGATAGGGGCCAGGGGGAATCCCCCCTCCACTTT
v_call: TRBV4-2
clone_size: NA
d_call: TRBD1
j_call: TRBJ1-6

cdr3_aa: CASSELAGAYNEQFF
cdr3_nt: TGTGCCAGCAGCGAACTAGCGGGAGCCTACAATGAGCAGTTCTTC
v_call: TRBV7-6
clone_size: NA
d_call: TRBD2
j_call: TRBJ2-1

cdr3_aa: CASSTGRGPYEQYF
cdr3_nt: TGTGCCAGCAGCACTGGCAGGGGACCCTACGAGCAGTACTTC
v_call: TRBV6-1
clone_size: once
d_call: NA
j_call: TRBJ2-7

cdr3_aa: CASSEMPGDRTEAFF
cdr3_nt: TGTGCCAGCAGTGAAATGCCAGGGGATCGTACTGAAGCTTTCTTT
v_call: TRBV6-1
clone_size: NA
d_call: NA
j_call: TRBJ1-1

cdr3_aa: CASSIQGATGTDTQYF
cdr3_nt: TGTGCCAGTAGTATTCAGGGGGCAACGGGCACAGATACGCAGTATTTT
v_call: TRBV19
clone_size: NA
d_call: TRBD1
j_call: TRBJ2-3

cdr3_aa: CASSLGGGLALGNEQFF
cdr3_nt: TGCGCCAGCAGCTTGGGCGGGGGACTAGCGCTCGGCAATGAGCAGTTCTTC
v_call: TRBV5-1
clone_size: NA
d_call: TRBD2
j_call: TRBJ2-1

cdr3_aa: CASSSLGQVYEQYF
cdr3_nt: TGTGCCAGCAGTTCCCTTGGACAGGTCTACGAGCAGTACTTC
v_call: TRBV28
clone_size: NA
d_call: TRBD1
j_call: TRBJ2-7

cdr3_aa: CASSFGGTYTDTQYF
cdr3_nt: TGTGCCAGCAGCTTCGGCGGAACCTACACAGATACGCAGTATTTT
v_call: TRBV7-9
clone_size: NA
d_call: NA
j_call: TRBJ2-3

cdr3_aa: CASGRDRLNSPLHF
cdr3_nt: TGTGCCAGCGGCCGGGACAGGCTTAATTCCCCCCTCCACTTT
v_call: TRBV6-1
clone_size: NA
d_call: TRBD1
j_call: TRBJ1-6

cdr3_aa: CASSSGDSGYTF
cdr3_nt: TGTGCCAGCAGCTCCGGGGACAGTGGCTACACCTTC
v_call: TRBV11-1
clone_size: NA
d_call: TRBD1
j_call: TRBJ1-2

cdr3_aa: CASGQSYNEQFF
cdr3_nt: TGTGCCAGCGGACAGTCCTACAATGAGCAGTTCTTC
v_call: TRBV2
clone_size: NA
d_call: NA
j_call: TRBJ2-1